The present T cell receptor beta chain was sequenced within a study of CD4 T cells in relation to SARS-CoV-2 and coronaviruses. On this clone: What it recognizes is unknown.

This CDR3 is built from 13 residues. Germline V gives CDR1 SGHAT, CDR2 FQNNGV. Trimming removed 1 base from V and 2 bases from J, with 5 bases in between. Uncultured naive and memory CD4+ T cells supplied DNA for deep TCR-beta sequencing. TCRdb's copy holds only in-frame clones and misses some; the assay was immunoSEQ multiplex PCR. This repertoire shows roughly 57,000 clones, 75% to 90% found once; its top ten account for approximately 1.5%. The unexposed donors gave CD4+ T cells in 2011-2018, prior to COVID-19. Study observations and caveats: In roughly 61% of donors, memory CD4+ clonotypes crossrecognized SARS-CoV-2 and at least one common cold coronavirus spike.

The chain links TRBV11-2 to TRBJ2-5; D remains ambiguous. The TCR comes from a human donor in good health. Specimen: memory CD4+ T cells from PBMCs. Here the CDR3 DNA reads TGTGCCAGCAGCTTAGTTAGACAAGAGACCCAGTACTTC. The encoded protein is CASSLVRQETQYF. The full variable domain, completed using reference TRBV11-2 and TRBJ2-5, is EAGVAQSPRYKIIEKRQSVAFWCNPISGHATLYWYQQILGQGPKLLIQFQNNGVVDDSQLPKDRFSAERLKGVDSTLKIQPAKLEDSAVYLCASSLVRQETQYFGPGTRLLVL.